What follows are 32 T cell receptor beta chains derived from one specimen sequenced in a study of CD8+CD57+ T cells in acquired aplastic anemia. CDR3 and TCR beta VDJ profiling relied on a genomic DNA template. TCRdb re-analysed the reads in MiXCR, keeping a single row per CDR3 protein. This sample yields 110,000 or so distinct CDR3 sequences, of which 51% are seen a single time; 25% to 35% belongs to the top ten. The sample consisted of sorted CD4+, CD8+, or CD8+CD57+ T cells (not recorded which) from PBMCs. These TCRs come from a human donor in good health, serving as a control.

This clonotype came up many times. The chain has TRBV6-5 and TRBJ1-5; possibly TRBD1 for D (5 bases). The CDR3 contains 16 residues. Trimming pared 0 bases from V and 1 base from J, leaving 10 bases between. Germline values: CDR1 MNHEY, CDR2 SVGAGI. CDR3 bases: TGTGCCAGCAGTTACTCGTCCAGGGACAGCAATCAGCCCCAGCATTTT. Its translation: CASSYSSRDSNQPQHF.

This clonotype was seen just once. The chain combines TRBV7-7 with TRBJ2-2; D not resolved. CDR3 length: 14 amino acids. V was cut by 4 bases and J by 1 base, with 7 bases left in between. The germline V gene has CDR1 SSHAT and CDR2 FNYEAQ (reference sequence). CDR3 sequence (DNA): TGTGCCAGCAGCTACACGGGGAACACCGGGGAGCTGTTTTTT. Amino acids: CASSYTGNTGELFF.

This clonotype was picked up many times. The CDR3 DNA is TGTGCCAGCAGCTTATGGACAGGGGGCTCCTACAATGAGCAGTTCTTC. Its translation is CASSLWTGGSYNEQFF. The chain couples TRBV7-9 to TRBJ2-1, with 10 bases fitting TRBD1. Germline CDR1 reads SEHNR; CDR2 reads FQNEAQ (reference sequence). The J segment lost 0 bases and the V segment lost 2 bases, leaving 1 base of the junction unmatched. This CDR3 region has 16 residues.

V is TRBV12-3 or TRBV12-4 and J is TRBJ1-5; the match to TRBD1 covers 10 bases. The CDR3 runs 14 residues. Trimming at V came to 6 bases and at J to 7 bases, leaving 6 bases not matched to a gene. This chain's CDR3 is CASRGTGVEQPQHF. The CDR3 nucleotides read TGTGCCAGCAGGGGGACAGGGGTTGAACAGCCCCAGCATTTT.

There are many counts of this clonotype. The rearrangement uses TRBV20-1 and TRBJ1-2; the D is unclear. The CDR3 totals 15 residues. Germline V gene data show CDR1 as DFQATT and CDR2 as SNEGSKA (reference sequence). Between the trimmed V and J ends, which lost 0 bases and 4 bases, there was a span of 15 bases. The CDR3: CSARDRKGLVYGYTF. CDR3 sequence (DNA): TGCAGTGCTAGAGATCGGAAAGGACTGGTCTATGGCTACACCTTC.

This clonotype was recorded many times. CDR3: CASTGGGYTF. The CDR3 bases are TGCGCCAGCACTGGGGGCGGCTACACCTTC. This sequence joins TRBV10-1 and TRBJ1-2; D perhaps matches TRBD1 (6 bases). The CDR3 loop spans 10 amino acids. Germline lookup yields CDR1 WNHNN and CDR2 SYGVQD (reference sequence). V lost 7 bases and J 8 bases, leaving 8 bases between the germline ends.

This clonotype has at least ten counts. V gene TRBV25-1 combines with J gene TRBJ2-3, with 10 bases aligning to TRBD2. Germline V gene data show CDR1 as MGHDK and CDR2 as SYGVNS. The CDR3 sequence is 16 residues long. With V trimmed by 3 bases and J by 5 bases, 8 bases remained unmatched. The CDR3 loop reads CASSDSTTSGVDTQYF. The CDR3 DNA reads TGTGCCAGCAGTGATTCTACAACTAGCGGGGTAGATACGCAGTATTTT. The full variable domain, with the rest looked up from reference TRBV25-1 and TRBJ2-3, is EADIYQTPRYLVIGTGKKITLECSQTMGHDKMYWYQQDPGMELHLIHYSYGVNSTEKGDLSSESTVSRIRTEHFPLTLESARPSHTSQYLCASSDSTTSGVDTQYFGPGTRLTVL.

V usage is TRBV2 and J usage is TRBJ1-2; TRBD1 matches at 8 bases. The CDR3 has 14 residues. V lost 6 bases to trimming and J lost 3 bases; unmatched junction nucleotides: 6. The germline gives CDR1 SNHLY, CDR2 FYNNEI. CDR3 bases: TGTGCCAGCAGCCCACAGGGGGGATACTATGGCTACACCTTC. It yields the protein CASSPQGGYYGYTF.

This clonotype was seen many times. A read error may account for a junction end that differs from germline. For the CDR3, the DNA is TGTGCCAGCAGCTTTGACAGCTTGAACGCTGAAGCTTTCTTT. It codes for CASSFDSLNAEAFF. The V call is TRBV7-9, the J call TRBJ1-1; D might be TRBD1 (5 bases). The CDR3 sequence is 14 residues long. Germline V gives CDR1 SEHNR, CDR2 FQNEAQ (reference sequence). Filled out from reference TRBV7-9 and TRBJ1-1, the complete variable domain reads DTGVSQNPRHKITKRGQNVTFRCDPISEHNRLYWYRQTLGQGPEFLTYFQNEAQLEKSRLLSDRFSAERPKGSFSTLEIQRTEQGDSAMYLCASSFDSLNAEAFFGQGTRLTVV.

This clonotype came up many times. The V and J genes are TRBV12-3 or TRBV12-4 and TRBJ2-5; 7 positions match TRBD2. The CDR3 runs 14 residues. The trim removed 5 bases at V and 1 base at J, leaving 4 bases unmatched. The CDR3, as DNA: TGTGCCAGCAGTATCAGCGGGGCCCAAGAGACCCAGTACTTC. It encodes CASSISGAQETQYF.

In the case of this clonotype: A much larger clone sits a single nucleotide away, making a read error possible. V usage is TRBV11-2 and J usage is TRBJ2-1; D gene ambiguous. Trimming removed 2 bases at V and 6 bases at J, with 14 bases between. From germline, CDR1 is SGHAT and CDR2 FQNNGV. The CDR3 extends over 15 amino acids. For the CDR3, the DNA is TGTGCCAGCAGCTTAATATTAACGGGCGGCAATGAGCAGTTCTTC. Protein: CASSLILTGGNEQFF.

The V call is TRBV2, the J call TRBJ1-1, with 7 bases that match TRBD1. The germline gives CDR1 SNHLY, CDR2 FYNNEI. The CDR3 totals 12 residues. V lost 10 bases to trimming and J lost 4 bases; unmatched junction nucleotides: 6. The CDR3 nucleotides read TGTGCCACCACTACAGGGGTCACTGAAGCTTTCTTT. Encoded protein: CATTTGVTEAFF.

V is TRBV2 and J is TRBJ1-1; a possible D gene is TRBD1 (6 bases). Germline V lookup: CDR1 SNHLY, CDR2 FYNNEI. V was shortened by 7 bases and J by 11 bases, with 14 bases between the two germline ends. The CDR3 has 11 residues. In DNA form, the CDR3 reads TGTGCCAGCACCCCAGGGGAAGCGGCTTTCTTT. Translating it yields CASTPGEAAFF. The entire variable domain, with the rest obtained from reference TRBV2 and TRBJ1-1, is as follows: EPEVTQTPSHQVTQMGQEVILRCVPISNHLYFYWYRQILGQKVEFLVSFYNNEISEKSEIFDDQFSVERPDGSNFTLKIRSTKLEDSAMYFCASTPGEAAFFGQGTRLTVV.

This clonotype was found once. Likely a read error: the CDR3 ends without its conserved phenylalanine or tryptophan. The rearrangement joins TRBV27 to TRBJ1-2; D may be TRBD1 (5 bases). Germline V gene lookup returns CDR1 MNHEY and CDR2 SMNVEV (reference sequence). Trimming cost V 3 bases and J 1 base, with 15 bases left between them. The CDR3 totals 16 residues. The CDR3 DNA reads TGTGCCAGCAGTTTTGTGCAGGGACTATTTAACTATGGCTACACCCTC. Encoded protein: CASSFVQGLFNYGYTL.

This clonotype was picked up many times. The rearrangement uses TRBV5-6 and TRBJ2-1, with D perhaps TRBD2 (6 bases). The CDR3 sequence is 14 residues long. Looked up from germline, CDR1 is SGHDT and CDR2 is YYEEEE. V lost 4 bases to trimming and J lost 5 bases, with 13 bases between them. CDR3 DNA sequence: TGTGCCAGCAGCCCGGGGGTACGGGACAATGAGCAGTTCTTC. Its protein is CASSPGVRDNEQFF.

V usage is TRBV19 and J usage is TRBJ2-7; 9 positions match TRBD2. The CDR3 has 15 amino acids. Unmatched junction bases numbered 3, after V lost 1 base and J lost 2 bases. Germline V lookup: CDR1 LNHDA, CDR2 SQIVND (reference sequence). Written as DNA, the CDR3 is TGTGCCAGTAGTATAGCTAGCGGGGACCCCTACGAGCAGTACTTC. Translating it yields CASSIASGDPYEQYF.

The V and J genes are TRBV29-1 and TRBJ1-2, with D tentatively TRBD1 (5 bases). CDR3 length equals 13 residues. Germline V gene lookup returns CDR1 SQVTM and CDR2 ANQGSEA. Trimming stripped 1 base from V and 4 bases from J, with 10 bases between. The CDR3 sequence: CSVEGGGTYGYTF. In nucleotides, the CDR3 is TGCAGCGTTGAAGGGGGGGGGACCTATGGCTACACCTTC.

The CDR3 DNA is TGTGCCAGCAAGGGGGCTAACAATGAGCAGTTCTTC. Its protein product is CASKGANNEQFF. The chain uses TRBV2 and TRBJ2-1, with 7 bases that match TRBD1. CDR3 length equals 12 residues. CDR1 SNHLY and CDR2 FYNNEI come from the germline V gene. With V trimmed by 7 bases and J by 5 bases, 2 bases remained unmatched.

The J gene is TRBJ2-7, the V gene TRBV5-1, with a tentative D call TRBD2 (6 bases). This CDR3 has 13 residues. CDR1 and CDR2 (germline): SGHRS, YFSETQ. The V gene lost 0 bases and the J gene lost 12 bases, with 16 bases spanning the gap. In nucleotides, the CDR3 is TGCGCCAGCAGCTTGGCCGGGGACTCAAGGCGGTACGTC. Protein sequence: CASSLAGDSRRYV.

This chain's CDR3 is CASSETRTEAFF. DNA of the CDR3: TGTGCCAGCAGCGAGACTCGTACTGAAGCTTTCTTT. This sequence joins TRBV2 and TRBJ1-1; no firm D call. Between the trimmed V and J ends, which lost 6 bases and 5 bases, there was a span of 10 bases. This CDR3 is built from 12 residues. Germline V CDR1 and CDR2: SNHLY, FYNNEI.

This clonotype has at least ten counts. CDR3 protein: CATSDWDSRTIYF. CDR3 DNA sequence: TGTGCCACCAGTGACTGGGACTCCAGGACCATATATTTT. The rearrangement joins TRBV24-1 to TRBJ1-3, with a weak D call TRBD1 (5 bases). CDR3 length equals 13 residues. Germline-derived CDR1 and CDR2 are KGHDR and SFDVKD. V was cut by 4 bases and J by 10 bases, with 13 bases left in between.

J is TRBJ2-5 and V is TRBV2, with D perhaps matching TRBD1 (7 bases). The CDR3 has 15 residues. Trimming took off 6 bases at V and 5 bases at J, with 19 bases between the two ends. CDR1 is SNHLY and CDR2 is FYNNEI in the germline V gene. The CDR3 nucleotides read TGTGCCAGCAGCGGGGGACAGAAATCCGGGGAGACCCAGTACTTC. It specifies CASSGGQKSGETQYF.

The chain employs TRBV10-3 and TRBJ1-1; D not certain. Germline V gene data show CDR1 as ENHRY and CDR2 as SYGVKD. The CDR3 spans 13 residues. V lost 9 bases and J lost 6, with 17 bases in between. The CDR3 DNA sequence: TGTGCCATTCTGGACGCGGACTTAGCTGAAGCTTTCTTT. This translates into CAILDADLAEAFF.

The chain couples TRBV3-1 to TRBJ2-5; TRBD2 matches at 7 bases. The CDR3 has 15 amino acids. The junction had 9 bases not matched to a gene; V was cut back by 4 bases and J by 4 bases. Germline lookup yields CDR1 LGHDT and CDR2 YNNKEL (reference sequence). CDR3 nucleotide sequence: TGTGCCAGCAGCCCCCCCATGTTAGCGGGAGAGACCCAGTACTTC. It encodes CASSPPMLAGETQYF.

In this sample, this clonotype turned up many times. The chain carries TRBV30 and TRBJ1-2, with D uncertain. Germline-derived CDR1 and CDR2 are GTSNPN and SVGIG (reference sequence). The CDR3 is 14 residues long. The V and J ends lost 1 base and 7 bases respectively, with 16 bases between them. CDR3 coding DNA: TGTGCCTGGAGTGGCACGGAAGGGAGTCGTGGCTACACCTTC. Its protein product is CAWSGTEGSRGYTF. Full variable domain (outside the CDR3, taken from reference TRBV30 and TRBJ1-2): SQTIHQWPATLVQPVGSPLSLECTVEGTSNPNLYWYRQAAGRGLQLLFYSVGIGQISSEVPQNLSASRPQDRQFILSSKKLLLSDSGFYLCAWSGTEGSRGYTFGSGTRLTVV.

This clonotype appeared a few times. The genes are TRBV15 and TRBJ1-6; TRBD1 matches at 7 bases. The J segment lost 14 bases and the V segment lost 0 bases, leaving 4 bases of the junction unmatched. The V gene's germline CDR1 is LNHNV and CDR2 YYDKDF (reference sequence). The CDR3 spans 13 residues. In nucleotides, the CDR3 is TGTGCCACCAGCAGAGACTCGACAGGGACCCTCCACTTT. This gives the protein CATSRDSTGTLHF. The whole variable domain, remainder taken from reference TRBV15 and TRBJ1-6, is DAMVIQNPRYQVTQFGKPVTLSCSQTLNHNVMYWYQQKSSQAPKLLFHYYDKDFNNEADTPDNFQSRRPNTSFCFLDIRSPGLGDTAMYLCATSRDSTGTLHFGNGTRLTVT.

In this sample, this clonotype turned up once. This rearrangement joins TRBV10-3 to TRBJ1-2, with D tentatively TRBD1 (5 bases). The CDR3 contains 14 residues. With 4 bases removed from V and 6 bases from J, the gap between germline ends came to 15 bases. Germline V gene data show CDR1 as ENHRY and CDR2 as SYGVKD. CDR3 loop: CAISGAGQGNGYTF. In nucleotides, the CDR3 is TGTGCCATCAGTGGGGCAGGGCAAGGCAATGGCTACACCTTC.

J is TRBJ2-3 and V is TRBV10-3; D is ambiguous. This CDR3 region has 12 residues. Germline values: CDR1 ENHRY, CDR2 SYGVKD. The V end was cut by 1 base, the J end by 6 bases, with 5 bases between. The CDR3 spells CAISEYRDTQYF. In nucleotides, the CDR3 is TGTGCCATCAGTGAGTACCGGGATACGCAGTATTTT.

V usage is TRBV10-3 and J usage is TRBJ2-2; D is possibly TRBD1 (6 bases). Germline-derived CDR1 and CDR2 are ENHRY and SYGVKD. The V gene lost 4 bases and the J gene lost 7 bases, with 13 bases spanning the gap. The CDR3 is 14 residues long. CDR3 sequence reads: CAISGDRTGGELFF. DNA of the CDR3: TGTGCCATCAGTGGCGACAGGACCGGCGGGGAGCTGTTTTTT.

To note about this clonotype: Without the conserved terminal phenylalanine or tryptophan, this CDR3 likely stems from a read error. The DNA is left out, because the CDR3 cannot be placed on it with certainty; the CDR3 is given as TCRdb lists it. The V call is TRBV2, the J call TRBJ1-1; the table's D call TRBD1 went unverified against the DNA. The germline CDR1 and CDR2 sequences are SNHLY and FYNNEI. 15 amino acids form the CDR3, both terminal residues included. The CDR3 loop is CASRAGWVNTEAFCL.

The rearrangement joins TRBV6-5 to TRBJ2-1; 12 nucleotides agree with TRBD2. The CDR3 has 14 amino acids. The germline V gene has CDR1 MNHEY and CDR2 SVGAGI. Trimming took 0 bases from V and 9 from J; bases not matched to a gene: 0. Here the CDR3 DNA reads TGTGCCAGCAGTTACTCGGGACTAGCGGGTGAGCAGTTCTTC. This codes for CASSYSGLAGEQFF.

The rearrangement links TRBV19 to TRBJ2-2; tentatively, D is TRBD2 (6 bases). The CDR3 spans 13 residues. V lost 3 bases and J lost 6, with 8 bases in between. Germline V gene lookup returns CDR1 LNHDA and CDR2 SQIVND (reference sequence). The CDR3 sequence is CASSIGGAGELFF. In nucleotides, the CDR3 is TGTGCCAGTAGTATCGGCGGGGCCGGGGAGCTGTTTTTT.